A selection of T cell receptor beta chains follows, all from one sample in a study of regulatory T cells in long-lasting Graves disease. TCRdb re-derived calls from the multiplex PCR reads in MiXCR, one entry per CDR3 protein. The table lists about 460,000 distinct CDR3 sequences, roughly 23% of them singletons. The sequencing used peripheral blood mononuclear cells (PBMCs), collected when the disease was refractory, from a patient treated with antithyroid drugs. All receptors come from a female donor with Graves disease. Both conserved end residues are part of each CDR3. A D gene is named only where the DNA matches it firmly. A row's size may be missing; if present it is once, few, many or a size class.

j_call | v_call | d_call | clone_size | cdr3_aa | cdr3_nt
TRBJ2-5 | TRBV19 | - | few | CASSINLGETQYF | TGTGCCAGTAGTATTAATCTTGGGGAGACCCAGTACTTC
TRBJ2-7 | TRBV7-2 | - | - | CASSLGRDIQYEQYF | TGTGCCAGCAGCTTAGGTCGGGACATACAATACGAGCAGTACTTC
TRBJ2-5 | TRBV6-2/TRBV6-3 | - | many | CASSYVVLGPVEKWETQYF | TGTGCCAGCAGTTACGTGGTGTTGGGCCCCGTGGAGAAATGGGAGACCCAGTACTTC
TRBJ2-7 | TRBV27 | - | - | CASISRTYGTYEQYF | TGTGCCAGCATCTCCAGAACGTACGGAACCTACGAGCAGTACTTC
TRBJ2-7 | TRBV9 | TRBD1 | few | CASSVGDRGEQYF | TGTGCCAGCAGCGTGGGGGACAGGGGCGAGCAGTACTTC
TRBJ2-7 | TRBV20-1 | - | few | CSARDAGMGQYF | TGCAGTGCTAGAGATGCGGGGATGGGGCAGTACTTC
TRBJ2-7 | TRBV12-3/TRBV12-4 | - | - | CASSRDFPYEQYF | TGTGCCAGCAGCCGGGACTTCCCCTACGAGCAGTACTTC
TRBJ1-2 | TRBV28 | TRBD1 | - | CASTRGGTGTGTGYYGYTF | TGTGCCAGCACCCGGGGGGGGACAGGCACCGGGACAGGGTACTATGGCTACACCTTC
TRBJ1-2 | TRBV6-2/TRBV6-3 | - | few | CASSYEGFGYTF | TGTGCCAGCAGTTACGAGGGGTTTGGCTACACCTTC
TRBJ2-2 | TRBV5-1 | TRBD1 | - | CASRTLTGAGELFF | TGCGCCAGCAGAACTTTAACAGGGGCCGGGGAGCTGTTTTTT
TRBJ2-3 | TRBV10-2 | - | few | CASRGQGGDTDTQYF | TGCGCCAGCAGAGGCCAGGGTGGGGACACAGATACGCAGTATTTT
TRBJ1-6 | TRBV6-5 | - | many | CASSYRGYDSPLHF | TGTGCCAGCAGTTACCGGGGATATGATTCACCCCTCCACTTT
TRBJ1-2 | TRBV20-1 | - | few | CSVGGYTF | TGCAGTGTTGGAGGCTACACCTTC
TRBJ1-5 | TRBV12-3/TRBV12-4 | - | many | CASSAQPDNQPQHF | TGTGCCAGCAGCGCCCAACCGGACAATCAGCCCCAGCATTTT